These 22 T cell receptor beta chains share one sample of origin, sequenced in a study of blood T cell repertoires in COVID-19. Profiling relied on immunoSEQ multiplex PCR, and the TCRdb table lists in-frame clones only, not all of them. The sample lists roughly 200,000 clones, 81% occurring once. Sequences were obtained from peripheral blood. These receptors came from a woman at least 80 years old with acute or convalescent COVID-19.

The DNA of the CDR3 is TGTGCCAGCAGCCAGGAAGCTGACAGGGCCCGAGAGCAGTACTTC. Its protein product is CASSQEADRAREQYF. This sequence joins TRBV4-2 and TRBJ2-7; 7 nucleotides agree with TRBD1. The CDR3 extends over 15 amino acids. Unmatched junction bases numbered 12, after V lost 3 bases and J lost 7 bases. Per the germline V gene, CDR1 is LGHNA and CDR2 is YNFKEQ.

The gene calls are TRBV7-2 and TRBJ2-3; 7 nucleotides match TRBD2. This CDR3 comprises 15 residues. Germline V gives CDR1 SGHTA, CDR2 FQGNSA. V shed 2 bases and J 2 bases; nucleotides not matched to a gene: 4. The CDR3 here is CASSLYSGITDTQYF. The CDR3, as DNA: TGTGCCAGCAGCTTATACAGCGGGATCACAGATACGCAGTATTTT.

This clone occurred once. This chain links TRBV6-5 with TRBJ2-7; no definite D call. V lost 2 bases, J lost 0 bases, and 8 bases lay in between. The V gene's germline CDR1 is MNHEY and CDR2 SVGAGI. The CDR3 extends over 14 amino acids. CDR3 residues: CASSYERSSYEQYF. The CDR3 bases are TGTGCCAGCAGTTACGAAAGGAGCTCCTACGAGCAGTACTTC.

V is TRBV10-1 and J is TRBJ1-4; TRBD1 aligns across 7 bases. The CDR3 is 13 amino acids. Germline trimming cut 5 bases from V and 4 bases from J; bases unmatched to any gene: 1. The germline V gene has CDR1 WNHNN and CDR2 SYGVQD (reference sequence). CDR3 sequence (DNA): TGCGCCAGCAGTCGGGACAGTAATGAAAAACTGTTTTTT. Protein sequence: CASSRDSNEKLFF.

This chain connects TRBV6-5 to TRBJ1-5; weak D call: TRBD1 (5 bases). V lost 4 bases and J lost 4, with 14 bases in between. Germline CDR1 reads MNHEY; CDR2 reads SVGAGI. There are 15 residues in the CDR3. CDR3 amino acids: CASSLGGQGNQPQHF. The CDR3 DNA is TGTGCCAGCAGTTTAGGAGGGCAGGGTAATCAGCCCCAGCATTTT.

Worth noting for this clone: The sample contains more than one DNA sequence encoding this CDR3. The rearrangement joins TRBV18 to TRBJ2-5, with D perhaps TRBD2 (6 bases). Germline loops: CDR1 KGHSH, CDR2 LQKENI. The CDR3 is 13 residues long. The ends were cut back, 4 bases at V and 2 bases at J, with 8 bases in the middle. This chain's CDR3 is CASSRGLQETQYF. Here the CDR3 DNA reads TGTGCCAGCTCACGTGGACTACAAGAGACCCAGTACTTC.

This sequence joins TRBV12-3 or TRBV12-4 and TRBJ1-2; D is uncertain. Trimming cost V 1 base and J 4 bases, with 4 bases left between them. This CDR3 comprises 12 residues. The DNA of the CDR3 is TGTGCCAGCAGTTTAGGACTCTATGGCTACACCTTC. The encoded protein is CASSLGLYGYTF.

The sample holds a few counts of this clone. The chain employs TRBV5-1 and TRBJ2-1; D gene ambiguous. CDR3 size: 13 residues. Germline lookup yields CDR1 SGHRS and CDR2 YFSETQ. The ends were cut back, 0 bases at V and 7 bases at J, with 8 bases in the middle. The CDR3 bases are TGCGCCAGCAGCTTGGGAAGACTGAATGAGCAGTTCTTC. This translates into CASSLGRLNEQFF.

In nucleotides, the CDR3 is TGCGCCAGCAGCTTGGGACAGGGTCCCGATGAGCAGTTCTTC. Its protein product is CASSLGQGPDEQFF. The rearrangement links TRBV5-1 to TRBJ2-1; TRBD1 aligns across 7 bases. After removal of 0 bases from V and 8 bases from J, the junction contained 5 bases not matched to a gene. The CDR3 contains 14 residues. The germline V gene has CDR1 SGHRS and CDR2 YFSETQ.

The table lists this clone with a count of one. CDR3 region: CASSLGWTGVSDEQFF. CDR3 nucleotide sequence: TGTGCCAGCAGCTTAGGCTGGACAGGGGTTAGCGATGAGCAGTTCTTC. The chain links TRBV7-2 to TRBJ2-1; 9 positions match TRBD1. Germline loops: CDR1 SGHTA, CDR2 FQGNSA. This CDR3 has 16 residues. Unmatched junction bases numbered 9, after V lost 1 base and J lost 8 bases.

V usage is TRBV7-3 and J usage is TRBJ1-2; 7 positions agree with TRBD1. Trimming removed 5 bases from V and 6 bases from J; junction bases left unmatched: 15. CDR3 length: 16 residues. Germline assignment: CDR1 SGHTA and CDR2 FQGTGA. DNA for the CDR3: TGTGCCAGCAGCCCTCAACCGACAGGGACATCGAATGGCTACACCTTC. Residues: CASSPQPTGTSNGYTF.

The genes are TRBV12-3 or TRBV12-4 and TRBJ2-1; D is unresolved. The CDR3 extends over 12 amino acids. Trimming took 7 bases from V and 0 from J, leaving 4 bases between them. The DNA of the CDR3 is TGTGCCAGCATGCGCTCCTACAATGAGCAGTTCTTC. This translates into CASMRSYNEQFF.

The V and J genes are TRBV29-1 and TRBJ2-1; D possibly corresponds to TRBD2 (6 bases). The CDR3 consists of 14 residues. Germline CDR1 reads SQVTM; CDR2 reads ANQGSEA. Deletions cut 7 bases from V and 4 bases from J, with 17 bases between. The CDR3 coding sequence is TGCAGCGGTCTACCACCGGGACTTTACAATGAGCAGTTCTTC. Its protein product is CSGLPPGLYNEQFF.

The chain has TRBV7-9 and TRBJ2-5; 10 positions match TRBD2. The CDR3 spans 14 residues. The germline V gene has CDR1 SEHNR and CDR2 FQNEAQ (reference sequence). J gave up 2 bases and V 6 bases, and 3 bases lay outside the gene matches. CDR3 sequence (DNA): TGTGCCAGCAGTGCGGGACTAGCGCAAGAGACCCAGTACTTC. Protein: CASSAGLAQETQYF. Full variable domain (missing parts from reference TRBV7-9 and TRBJ2-5): DTGVSQNPRHKITKRGQNVTFRCDPISEHNRLYWYRQTLGQGPEFLTYFQNEAQLEKSRLLSDRFSAERPKGSFSTLEIQRTEQGDSAMYLCASSAGLAQETQYFGPGTRLLVL.

This chain connects TRBV10-1 to TRBJ1-1, with 7 bases identical to TRBD1. The V gene's germline CDR1 is WNHNN and CDR2 SYGVQD (reference sequence). The CDR3 extends over 16 amino acids. Trimming removed 2 bases from V and 4 bases from J; junction bases left unmatched: 10. The DNA for the CDR3 is TGCGCCAGCAGTGAGCCCGCGACAGGGAATGTCACTGAAGCTTTCTTT. It encodes CASSEPATGNVTEAFF.

There are a few counts of this clone. The chain links TRBV7-3 to TRBJ1-4; 10 nucleotides agree with TRBD1. This CDR3 contains 21 residues. V trimming: 1 base; J trimming: 0 bases; junction bases outside the gene matches: 14. Per the germline V gene, CDR1 is SGHTA and CDR2 is FQGTGA. Written as DNA, the CDR3 is TGTGCCAGCAGCTTAAATTTAGGGACAGGGGACGATTCTACAACTAATGAAAAACTGTTTTTT. Amino acids: CASSLNLGTGDDSTTNEKLFF.

The CDR3: CASSLAGEGQFF. Written as DNA, the CDR3 is TGCGCCAGCAGCTTGGCGGGGGAGGGGCAGTTCTTC. V is TRBV5-1 and J is TRBJ2-1; 7 positions match TRBD2. The CDR3 runs 12 residues. Trimming cost V 0 bases and J 12 bases; bases outside gene matches: 3. CDR1 is SGHRS and CDR2 is YFSETQ in the germline V gene. Using reference TRBV5-1 and TRBJ2-1 for the parts outside the CDR3, the full variable domain is KAGVTQTPRYLIKTRGQQVTLSCSPISGHRSVSWYQQTPGQGLQFLFEYFSETQRNKGNFPGRFSGRQFSNSRSEMNVSTLELGDSALYLCASSLAGEGQFFGPGTRLTVL.

This chain connects TRBV18 to TRBJ2-2; D is unclear. The V gene's germline CDR1 is KGHSH and CDR2 LQKENI. CDR3 length: 14 residues. Trimming cost V 3 bases and J 4 bases, with 9 bases left between them. Here the CDR3 reads CASSPSGGTGELFF. CDR3 sequence (DNA): TGTGCCAGCTCACCCAGTGGTGGCACCGGGGAGCTGTTTTTT.

The genes are TRBV5-1 and TRBJ2-3, with 9 bases fitting TRBD2. Germline assignment: CDR1 SGHRS and CDR2 YFSETQ. J gave up 0 bases and V 4 bases, and 9 bases lay outside the gene matches. This CDR3 spans 17 amino acids. The CDR3 here is CASSTGLAKRSTDTQYF. The CDR3 DNA reads as TGCGCCAGCAGCACGGGACTAGCCAAACGGAGCACAGATACGCAGTATTTT.

This sequence joins TRBV29-1 and TRBJ2-1; TRBD2 agrees at 13 bases. V dropped 6 bases and J dropped 4; count of bases not matched to a gene: 6. This CDR3 comprises 15 residues. CDR1 is SQVTM, CDR2 ANQGSEA, per germline. In nucleotides, the CDR3 is TGCAGCGTCAGACCGGGACTAGCGGGGTACAATGAGCAGTTCTTC. Protein product: CSVRPGLAGYNEQFF.

The genes are TRBV28 and TRBJ1-2, with D possibly matching TRBD1 (5 bases). V gave up 2 bases and J gave up 7 bases, with 14 bases separating them. Germline V CDR1 and CDR2: MDHEN, SYDVKM. This CDR3 comprises 14 residues. The CDR3 reads CASSLGSRVRGYTF. The CDR3 bases are TGTGCCAGCAGTTTAGGCTCCAGGGTGCGTGGCTACACCTTC.

The chain has TRBV5-1 and TRBJ2-6; the match to TRBD1 covers 8 bases. Germline trimming cut 7 bases from V and 2 bases from J; bases unmatched to any gene: 8. CDR1 is SGHRS, CDR2 YFSETQ, per germline. This CDR3 has 16 amino acids. The CDR3 DNA reads as TGCGCCAGCGGTGGACAGGGTACGGCTGGGGCCAACGTCCTGACTTTC. Protein product: CASGGQGTAGANVLTF. The full variable domain, rest sourced from reference TRBV5-1 and TRBJ2-6, is KAGVTQTPRYLIKTRGQQVTLSCSPISGHRSVSWYQQTPGQGLQFLFEYFSETQRNKGNFPGRFSGRQFSNSRSEMNVSTLELGDSALYLCASGGQGTAGANVLTFGAGSRLTVL.